The T cell receptor (beta chain) described here comes from a study of breast tumors, draining lymph nodes, adjacent tissues. There are many counts of this clonotype. Antigen: not known. The lymph nodes were axillary draining lymph nodes from breast cancer patients. TCRdb ran MiXCR on the multiplex PCR reads and lists one entry per CDR3 protein. The sample has 200,000 or so distinct CDR3 sequences, over 25% seen once. General study points: Compared with lymph nodes, tumors were less diverse; compared with nontumor tissue, more. Findings are consistent with lymph node origin and intratumoral expansion of most tumor T cells. Luminal-like breast cancer showed significantly greater tumor-nontumor repertoire similarity than basal-like breast cancer did. Tumor T cell lymph node origin was a supported hypothesis, not proven.

The CDR3 loop spans 16 amino acids. J was trimmed by 4 bases and V by 1 base; bases with no gene match: 6. The sample consisted of axillary lymph node tissue. This receptor was taken from a female donor with breast cancer. Some clones in this sample may be carry-over from other donors' samples. V and J are TRBV12-3 or TRBV12-4 and TRBJ2-3, with TRBD2 identical over 9 bases. The CDR3 nucleotides read TGTGCCAGCAGTTTAGGAGCGGGGGGTGGGGCAGATACGCAGTATTTT. This translates into CASSLGAGGGADTQYF.